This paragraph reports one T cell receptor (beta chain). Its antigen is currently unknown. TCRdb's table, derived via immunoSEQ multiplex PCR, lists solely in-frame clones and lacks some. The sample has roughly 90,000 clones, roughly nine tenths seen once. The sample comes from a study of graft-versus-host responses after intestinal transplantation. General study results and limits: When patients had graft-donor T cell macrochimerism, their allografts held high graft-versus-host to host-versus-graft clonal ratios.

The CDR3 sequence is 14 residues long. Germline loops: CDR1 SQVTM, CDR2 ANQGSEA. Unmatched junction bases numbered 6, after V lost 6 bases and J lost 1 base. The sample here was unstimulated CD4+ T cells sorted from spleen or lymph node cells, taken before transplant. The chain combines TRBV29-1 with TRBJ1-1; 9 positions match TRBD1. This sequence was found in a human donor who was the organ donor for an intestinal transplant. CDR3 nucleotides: TGCAGCGTCTTCGGGGACAGGGCGAACACTGAAGCTTTCTTT. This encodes CSVFGDRANTEAFF.